Only a few counts were recorded for the clone carrying this T cell receptor beta chain. Its antigen is unknown. The V and J ends lost 4 bases and 0 bases, in that order; junction bases with no gene match: 6. Germline lookup yields CDR1 LGHNA and CDR2 YSLEER. This CDR3 spans 16 amino acids. PCR was performed a second time for about 7 to 11 cycles using a sample-barcoded 5' primer and a J-beta primer mix. Via MiXCR, TCRdb re-called the 5' RACE reads, giving one row per CDR3 protein. The sample has about 1.5 million distinct CDR3 sequences; about 42% are singletons. In each sample, at least 6.5 million PBMCs were isolated. The data were taken from a study of blood T cells in healthy people across ages. Whole-study findings and limits: Naive T cell percentage and TCR beta diversity correlated strongly.

The chain employs TRBV4-3 and TRBJ2-3, with 8 bases matching TRBD1. The receptor comes from a young woman in good health. The specimen was blood. CDR3 bases: TGCGCCAGCAGCCTGATACAGGGGGTAAGCACAGATACGCAGTATTTT. This sequence encodes CASSLIQGVSTDTQYF.